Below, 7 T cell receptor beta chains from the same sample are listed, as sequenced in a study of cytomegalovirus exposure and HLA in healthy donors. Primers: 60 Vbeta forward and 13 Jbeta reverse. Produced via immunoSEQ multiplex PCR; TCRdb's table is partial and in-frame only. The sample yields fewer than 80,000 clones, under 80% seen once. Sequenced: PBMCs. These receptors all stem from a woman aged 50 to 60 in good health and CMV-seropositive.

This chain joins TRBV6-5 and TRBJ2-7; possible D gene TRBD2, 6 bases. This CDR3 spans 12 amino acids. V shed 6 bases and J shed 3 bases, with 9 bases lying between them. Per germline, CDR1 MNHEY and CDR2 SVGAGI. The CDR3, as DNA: TGTGCCAGCAGCCCGGGAGACTACGAGCAGTACTTC. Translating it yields CASSPGDYEQYF.

The CDR3 loop is CASSQKGGRDGYTF. CDR3 DNA: TGTGCCAGTAGCCAGAAGGGGGGGCGCGATGGCTACACCTTC. V usage is TRBV19 and J usage is TRBJ1-2, with D possibly being TRBD1 (6 bases). V was pared by 6 bases and J by 6 bases, with 17 bases between. Germline V gene sequence: CDR1 LNHDA, CDR2 SQIVND (reference sequence). The CDR3 has 14 amino acids.

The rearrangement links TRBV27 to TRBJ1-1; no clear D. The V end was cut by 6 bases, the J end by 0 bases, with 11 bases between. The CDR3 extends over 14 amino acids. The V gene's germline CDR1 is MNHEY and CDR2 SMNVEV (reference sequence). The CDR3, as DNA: TGTGCCAGCAGCGCGGGAGTGATGAACACTGAAGCTTTCTTT. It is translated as CASSAGVMNTEAFF.

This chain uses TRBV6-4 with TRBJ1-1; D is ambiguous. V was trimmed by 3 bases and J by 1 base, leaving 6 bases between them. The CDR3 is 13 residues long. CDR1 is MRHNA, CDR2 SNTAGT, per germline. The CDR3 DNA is TGTGCCAGCAGTGAAAGAGCGAACACTGAAGCTTTCTTT. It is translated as CASSERANTEAFF.

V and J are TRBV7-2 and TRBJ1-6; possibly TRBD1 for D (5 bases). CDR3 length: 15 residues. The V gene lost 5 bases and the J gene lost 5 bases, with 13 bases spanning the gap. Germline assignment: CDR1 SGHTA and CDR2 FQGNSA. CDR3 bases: TGTGCCAGCAGCCCGACGGCAGGGAATAATTCACCCCTCCACTTT. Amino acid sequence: CASSPTAGNNSPLHF. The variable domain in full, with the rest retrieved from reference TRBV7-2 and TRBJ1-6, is GAGVSQSPSNKVTEKGKDVELRCDPISGHTALYWYRQSLGQGLEFLIYFQGNSAPDKSGLPSDRFSAERTGGSVSTLTIQRTQQEDSAVYLCASSPTAGNNSPLHFGNGTRLTVT.

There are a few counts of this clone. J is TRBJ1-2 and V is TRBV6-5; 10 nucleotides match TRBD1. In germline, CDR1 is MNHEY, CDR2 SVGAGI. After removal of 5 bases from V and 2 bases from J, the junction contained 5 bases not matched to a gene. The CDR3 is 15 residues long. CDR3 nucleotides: TGTGCCAGCAGTAGACCGGGACAGGGGAACTATGGCTACACCTTC. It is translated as CASSRPGQGNYGYTF.

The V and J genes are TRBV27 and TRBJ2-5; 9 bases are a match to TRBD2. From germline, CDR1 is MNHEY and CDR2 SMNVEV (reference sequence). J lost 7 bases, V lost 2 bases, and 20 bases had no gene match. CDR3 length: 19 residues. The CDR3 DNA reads TGTGCCAGCAGTTTAACCCCCTCTAGAGCGGGGGGACCCGGAGGGACCCAGTACTTC. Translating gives CASSLTPSRAGGPGGTQYF.